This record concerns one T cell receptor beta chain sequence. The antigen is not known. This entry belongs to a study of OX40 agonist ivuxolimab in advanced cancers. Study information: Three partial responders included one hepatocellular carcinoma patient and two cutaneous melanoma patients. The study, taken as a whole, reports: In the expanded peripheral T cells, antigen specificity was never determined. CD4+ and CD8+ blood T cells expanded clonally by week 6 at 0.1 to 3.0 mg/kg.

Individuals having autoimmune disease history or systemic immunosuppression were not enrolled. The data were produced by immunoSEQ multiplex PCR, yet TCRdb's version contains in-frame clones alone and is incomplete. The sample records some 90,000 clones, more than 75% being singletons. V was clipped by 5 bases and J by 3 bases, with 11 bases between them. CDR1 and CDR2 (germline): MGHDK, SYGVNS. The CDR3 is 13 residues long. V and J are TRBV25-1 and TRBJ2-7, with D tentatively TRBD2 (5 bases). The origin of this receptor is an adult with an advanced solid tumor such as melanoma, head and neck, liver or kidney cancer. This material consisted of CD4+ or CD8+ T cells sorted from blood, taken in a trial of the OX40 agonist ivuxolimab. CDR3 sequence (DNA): TGTGCCAGCAGTCCGCTCGGGGTCTACGAGCAGTACTTC. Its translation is CASSPLGVYEQYF.